One and the same sample provided the 28 T cell receptor beta chains below, sequenced in a study of control samples from healthy donors and cancer patients. This table comes from immunoSEQ multiplex PCR, and its TCRdb copy is limited to in-frame clones, with some not included. The data hold 75,000 to 95,000 clones, with more than 85% observed a single time. Sequenced input: blood. These receptor sequences come from a woman in her 30s in good health.

The chain carries TRBV2 and TRBJ2-1, with D unclear. V was clipped by 0 bases and J by 3 bases, with 12 bases between them. Germline lookup yields CDR1 SNHLY and CDR2 FYNNEI. The CDR3 is made up of 16 amino acids. The CDR3 DNA reads TGTGCCAGCAGTGAAGCGCTGATAGGAAACTACAATGAGCAGTTCTTC. Protein: CASSEALIGNYNEQFF.

V usage is TRBV19 and J usage is TRBJ1-2, with 9 positions matching TRBD1. V lost 6 bases, J lost 3 bases, and 8 bases stayed unmatched. The CDR3 has 15 residues. Germline assignment: CDR1 LNHDA and CDR2 SQIVND (reference sequence). The CDR3 DNA reads as TGTGCCAGTAGCCCCGGGACAGGGTCGTACTATGGCTACACCTTC. Encoded protein: CASSPGTGSYYGYTF.

CDR3 loop: CASSATGVIYEQYF. DNA of the CDR3: TGCGCCAGCAGTGCGACAGGGGTAATATACGAGCAGTACTTC. The chain recombines TRBV5-1 with TRBJ2-7; TRBD1 agrees at 8 bases. Trimming took 5 bases from V and 4 from J; bases not matched to a gene: 8. Germline values: CDR1 SGHRS, CDR2 YFSETQ. The CDR3 consists of 14 residues.

This chain uses TRBV10-3 with TRBJ1-2; TRBD1 is a possible D gene (5 bases). Trimming removed 6 bases from V and 6 bases from J, with 11 bases in between. CDR1 is ENHRY and CDR2 is SYGVKD in the germline V gene. The CDR3 consists of 12 residues. The CDR3 region is CAISQGLDGYTF. The CDR3 DNA reads as TGTGCCATCAGCCAGGGCTTGGATGGCTACACCTTC.

The chain joins TRBV18 to TRBJ1-1; D is uncertain. Trimming took 0 bases from V and 7 from J, leaving 15 bases between them. Looked up from germline, CDR1 is KGHSH and CDR2 is LQKENI. There are 15 residues in the CDR3. In DNA form, the CDR3 reads TGTGCCAGCTCACCACCGGTCTCTAGGGCCCATGAAGCTTTCTTT. Protein: CASSPPVSRAHEAFF.

This clone was seen a handful of times. This sequence joins TRBV30 and TRBJ1-1; D unresolved. Germline values: CDR1 GTSNPN, CDR2 SVGIG (reference sequence). V lost 5 bases to trimming and J lost 1 base, with 17 bases between them. This CDR3 is 15 amino acids long. The CDR3 bases are TGTGCCTGGGGGCACTTGACGGTCGAGAACACTGAAGCTTTCTTT. Its translation: CAWGHLTVENTEAFF. The full variable domain, rest sourced from reference TRBV30 and TRBJ1-1, is SQTIHQWPATLVQPVGSPLSLECTVEGTSNPNLYWYRQAAGRGLQLLFYSVGIGQISSEVPQNLSASRPQDRQFILSSKKLLLSDSGFYLCAWGHLTVENTEAFFGQGTRLTVV.

The chain links TRBV5-1 to TRBJ1-3; D call uncertain. V was shortened by 7 bases and J by 4 bases, with 12 bases between the two germline ends. The CDR3 is 13 residues long. Germline V gives CDR1 SGHRS, CDR2 YFSETQ. The CDR3 here is CASSGTGGNTIYF. CDR3 bases: TGCGCCAGCTCTGGAACGGGGGGAAACACCATATATTTT.

The genes are TRBV7-9 and TRBJ2-1, with D possibly being TRBD1 or TRBD2 (5 bases each). The CDR3 is 14 residues long. V lost 8 bases and J lost 3, with 14 bases in between. CDR1 is SEHNR and CDR2 is FQNEAQ in the germline V gene (reference sequence). The CDR3 loop is CASGWGIDYNEQFF. DNA of the CDR3: TGTGCCAGCGGTTGGGGGATAGACTACAATGAGCAGTTCTTC.

The chain links TRBV29-1 to TRBJ2-3; D not certain. The germline V and J ends were trimmed by 3 bases and 1 base, with 8 bases remaining between them. CDR1 and CDR2 (germline): SQVTM, ANQGSEA. This CDR3 spans 13 amino acids. CDR3 region: CSVDQAGTDTQYF. As DNA, the CDR3 is TGCAGCGTTGATCAGGCGGGCACAGATACGCAGTATTTT.

The chain carries TRBV2 and TRBJ2-1, with TRBD2 identical over 8 bases. V lost 0 bases, J lost 9 bases, and 10 bases stayed unmatched. The CDR3 runs 16 residues. In germline, CDR1 is SNHLY, CDR2 FYNNEI. CDR3 region: CASSEALAGRRGEQFF. The CDR3 bases are TGTGCCAGCAGTGAAGCGTTAGCGGGAAGAAGGGGTGAGCAGTTCTTC.

J is TRBJ2-3 and V is TRBV27; D may correspond to TRBD1 or TRBD2 (6 bases each). This CDR3 region has 17 residues. Germline V gives CDR1 MNHEY, CDR2 SMNVEV (reference sequence). The V end was cut by 4 bases, the J end by 3 bases, with 20 bases between. CDR3: CASSSPGAGKGTDTQYF. DNA of the CDR3: TGTGCCAGCAGTTCGCCGGGGGCGGGAAAGGGGACAGATACGCAGTATTTT.

The V gene is TRBV7-8, the J gene TRBJ2-1, with TRBD2 identical over 11 bases. V was clipped by 3 bases and J by 5 bases; unmatched bases: 9. The germline gives CDR1 SGHVS, CDR2 FQNEAQ. This CDR3 is built from 17 residues. CDR3 region: CASSFAGGSGRDNEQFF. The CDR3 nucleotides read TGTGCCAGCAGCTTCGCTGGGGGTAGCGGGAGGGACAATGAGCAGTTCTTC.

J is TRBJ2-5 and V is TRBV10-2; D remains ambiguous. V lost 6 bases to trimming and J lost 2 bases, with 7 bases between them. From germline, CDR1 is WSHSY and CDR2 SAAADI. There are 12 residues in the CDR3. This chain's CDR3 is CASRQLQETQYF. The DNA for the CDR3 is TGCGCCAGCAGACAGTTGCAAGAGACCCAGTACTTC.

The chain joins TRBV7-9 to TRBJ2-1, with TRBD2 matching 7 bases. CDR1 is SEHNR and CDR2 is FQNEAQ in the germline V gene (reference sequence). This CDR3 is built from 17 residues. J was trimmed by 3 bases and V by 5 bases; bases with no gene match: 13. The CDR3 reads CASSPARGEWNYNEQFF. The CDR3, as DNA: TGTGCCAGCAGCCCGGCCCGGGGGGAGTGGAACTACAATGAGCAGTTCTTC.

The rearrangement uses TRBV5-6 and TRBJ1-1; no reliable D call. V gave up 2 bases and J gave up 5 bases, with 4 bases separating them. Germline V gene data show CDR1 as SGHDT and CDR2 as YYEEEE. This CDR3 spans 11 amino acids. The CDR3 here is CASSFGTEAFF. CDR3 coding DNA: TGTGCCAGCAGCTTTGGGACTGAAGCTTTCTTT.

V usage is TRBV10-3 and J usage is TRBJ1-1; TRBD1 matches 11 bases. The CDR3 runs to 17 residues. Unmatched junction bases numbered 14, after V lost 10 bases and J lost 1 base. In germline, CDR1 is ENHRY, CDR2 SYGVKD. The CDR3: CATISPTGTGGNTEAFF. CDR3 nucleotides: TGTGCCACCATCAGCCCGACCGGGACAGGGGGGAACACTGAAGCTTTCTTT.

This sequence joins TRBV28 and TRBJ1-5; D gene ambiguous. CDR1 MDHEN and CDR2 SYDVKM come from the germline V gene. The CDR3 contains 14 residues. Trimming cost V 3 bases and J 4 bases, with 10 bases left between them. The CDR3 bases are TGTGCCAGCAGTTTCCCGGGGATTAATCAGCCCCAGCATTTT. Translation: CASSFPGINQPQHF.

The chain is built from TRBV7-2 and TRBJ1-2; D not certain. The CDR3 sequence is 13 residues long. Trimming took off 1 base at V and 4 bases at J, with 7 bases between the two ends. Germline V lookup: CDR1 SGHTA, CDR2 FQGNSA. CDR3 amino acids: CASSLGRSYGYTF. In DNA, the CDR3 is TGTGCCAGCAGCTTAGGACGGAGCTATGGCTACACCTTC.

The genes are TRBV6-1 and TRBJ1-2; no definite D call. The CDR3 is 13 amino acids. The V gene lost 2 bases and the J gene lost 7 bases, with 11 bases spanning the gap. In germline, CDR1 is MNHNS, CDR2 SASEGT. CDR3 residues: CASSEIGVGGYTF. In nucleotides, the CDR3 is TGTGCCAGCAGTGAAATCGGTGTGGGTGGCTACACCTTC.

This clone was recorded once. One end of the junction does not line up with germline, which may come from a read error. In DNA form, the CDR3 reads TGTGCTAGCAGCAACACAGGGGGAGAGACCCAGTACTTC. Translated, it gives CASSNTGGETQYF. The chain couples TRBV7-7 to TRBJ2-5; 8 nucleotides agree with TRBD1. Germline CDR1 SSHAT, CDR2 FNYEAQ (reference sequence). This CDR3 has 13 residues.

The rearrangement uses TRBV6-4 and TRBJ1-6; no definite D call. The germline gives CDR1 MRHNA, CDR2 SNTAGT. The CDR3 runs 13 residues. V was cut by 2 bases and J by 5 bases, with 4 bases left in between. CDR3 nucleotides: TGTGCCAGCAGTGACAGGGATAATTCACCCCTCCACTTT. It specifies CASSDRDNSPLHF.

The rearrangement joins TRBV20-1 to TRBJ2-3; maybe TRBD2 (5 bases). This CDR3 has 14 residues. The V gene's germline CDR1 is DFQATT and CDR2 SNEGSKA (reference sequence). V shed 3 bases and J shed 4 bases, with 14 bases lying between them. The CDR3 spells CSASAPLRADTQYF. Here the CDR3 DNA reads TGCAGTGCTAGTGCGCCCCTGAGGGCAGATACGCAGTATTTT.

This clone has just one count. The V gene is TRBV18, the J gene TRBJ2-2; no reliable D call. Per germline, CDR1 KGHSH and CDR2 LQKENI. The CDR3 has 11 residues. The V end lost 6 bases, the J end lost 7 bases, and 6 bases lay between the germline ends. The CDR3 sequence: CASSPVGELFF. Here the CDR3 DNA reads TGTGCCAGCTCCCCCGTCGGGGAGCTGTTTTTT.

This chain connects TRBV28 to TRBJ1-2; D not resolved. The ends were cut back, 5 bases at V and 4 bases at J, with 11 bases in the middle. This CDR3 comprises 13 residues. CDR1 MDHEN and CDR2 SYDVKM come from the germline V gene. The CDR3 nucleotides read TGTGCCAGCAGTACCGGGAGCCTCTATGGCTACACCTTC. Residues: CASSTGSLYGYTF.

The V and J genes are TRBV5-1 and TRBJ2-1; the D gene is possibly TRBD1 (5 bases). V gave up 0 bases and J gave up 0 bases, with 10 bases separating them. In germline, CDR1 is SGHRS, CDR2 YFSETQ. The length of the CDR3 is 16 residues. The CDR3 protein is CASSLDGQNSYNEQFF. In nucleotides, the CDR3 is TGCGCCAGCAGCTTGGATGGACAAAACTCCTACAATGAGCAGTTCTTC. The full variable domain, completed using reference TRBV5-1 and TRBJ2-1, is KAGVTQTPRYLIKTRGQQVTLSCSPISGHRSVSWYQQTPGQGLQFLFEYFSETQRNKGNFPGRFSGRQFSNSRSEMNVSTLELGDSALYLCASSLDGQNSYNEQFFGPGTRLTVL.

This sequence joins TRBV18 and TRBJ1-1, with D hard to call. This CDR3 has 13 residues. Trimming took off 0 bases at V and 1 base at J, with 3 bases between the two ends. Germline V gene lookup returns CDR1 KGHSH and CDR2 LQKENI. DNA of the CDR3: TGTGCCAGCTCACCACCGCAGAACACTGAAGCTTTCTTT. Amino acids: CASSPPQNTEAFF.

CDR3 loop: CASSLVGPRGRSEAFF. The CDR3 DNA sequence: TGTGCCAGCAGCTTAGTCGGCCCCAGGGGGAGGAGTGAGGCTTTCTTT. V gene TRBV7-9 combines with J gene TRBJ1-1, with 7 nucleotides matching TRBD1. V was clipped by 1 base and J by 11 bases; unmatched bases: 16. The CDR3 spans 16 residues. The germline V gene has CDR1 SEHNR and CDR2 FQNEAQ (reference sequence).

This clone was seen more than once but under ten times. The rearrangement links TRBV11-3 to TRBJ1-4; maybe TRBD1 (6 bases). The CDR3 sequence is 13 residues long. Trimming removed 5 bases from V and 8 bases from J, with 12 bases in between. Germline loops: CDR1 SGHNT, CDR2 YENEEA. The CDR3 loop is CASSPRGGEKLFF. In DNA, the CDR3 is TGTGCCAGCAGCCCCCGGGGGGGCGAAAAACTGTTTTTT. Supplemented by reference TRBV11-3 and TRBJ1-4, the full variable domain reads EAGVVQSPRYKIIEKKQPVAFWCNPISGHNTLYWYLQNLGQGPELLIRYENEEAVDDSQLPKDRFSAERLKGVDSTLKIQPAELGDSAVYLCASSPRGGEKLFFGSGTQLSVL.